Presented here are 13 T cell receptor beta chains from one specimen sequenced in a study of blood T cell repertoires in COVID-19 (dated by TCRdb to the early 2020s). Preparation of the library involved the immunoSEQ multiplex PCR assay. As stored in TCRdb, this immuneACCESS dataset retains in-frame rearrangements with V and J assigned. A fraction of the clones does not appear; measured against another copy, unresolved V genes explain less than half of the discrepancy, and the remainder lacks a known reason. This sample gives 150,000 to 160,000 clones in total; approximately 86% of them show up just once. The top ten constitute 2% to 3% of the sample. Input material: peripheral blood. The receptors originated from a woman aged 70-85 years with acute or convalescent COVID-19.

The chain recombines TRBV6-5 with TRBJ2-1; TRBD2 aligns across 9 bases. Looked up from germline, CDR1 is MNHEY and CDR2 is SVGAGI. The CDR3 runs 14 residues. The ends lost 8 bases at V and 3 bases at J; junction bases unmatched: 5. The CDR3, as DNA: TGTGCCAGCTCGGGTAGCGGGGGCTACAATGAGCAGTTCTTC. The encoded protein is CASSGSGGYNEQFF.

This chain connects TRBV7-3 to TRBJ2-1; TRBD2 agrees at 15 bases. Trimming removed 5 bases from V and 4 bases from J; junction bases left unmatched: 6. Germline V gene data show CDR1 as SGHTA and CDR2 as FQGTGA. The CDR3 extends over 17 amino acids. DNA of the CDR3: TGTGCCAGCAGCCTTGCAGGGACTAGCGGGGGGTACAATGAGCAGTTCTTC. Translated, it gives CASSLAGTSGGYNEQFF.

The chain links TRBV4-2 to TRBJ1-4; 7 bases match TRBD1. V lost 2 bases and J lost 5; bases outside the gene matches: 2. This CDR3 spans 14 amino acids. Germline V lookup: CDR1 LGHNA, CDR2 YNFKEQ. CDR3 nucleotides: TGTGCCAGCAGCCAACAGGGGGTAAATGAAAAACTGTTTTTT. Amino acids: CASSQQGVNEKLFF.

The rearrangement links TRBV11-1 to TRBJ2-3; 7 bases fit TRBD2. After removal of 7 bases from V and 2 bases from J, the junction contained 6 bases not matched to a gene. The CDR3 contains 14 residues. Germline V gives CDR1 SGHAT, CDR2 FQDESV (reference sequence). The DNA of the CDR3 is TGTGCCAGCACCCCAGCGGGGCTCACAGATACGCAGTATTTT. Its translation: CASTPAGLTDTQYF.

The chain couples TRBV27 to TRBJ2-5; 11 bases align to TRBD2. This CDR3 has 18 residues. The ends lost 4 bases at V and 4 bases at J; junction bases unmatched: 14. Germline V lookup: CDR1 MNHEY, CDR2 SMNVEV (reference sequence). CDR3 amino acids: CASSSSPPSGGSRETQYF. The CDR3 DNA sequence: TGTGCCAGCAGTTCGTCACCCCCTAGCGGGGGGTCCAGAGAGACCCAGTACTTC.

This sequence joins TRBV5-4 and TRBJ2-2, with 8 positions matching TRBD1. Germline-derived CDR1 and CDR2 are SGHNT and YYREEE (reference sequence). The length of the CDR3 is 16 residues. V trimming: 0 bases; J trimming: 4 bases; junction bases outside the gene matches: 5. CDR3 protein: CASSLDRQGATGELFF. In nucleotides, the CDR3 is TGTGCCAGCAGCTTGGACAGGCAGGGGGCCACCGGGGAGCTGTTTTTT.

This chain joins TRBV29-1 and TRBJ1-2; 9 nucleotides agree with TRBD1. The V gene's germline CDR1 is SQVTM and CDR2 ANQGSEA. The V gene end was trimmed by 3 bases and the J gene end by 4 bases; junction bases not matched to a gene: 0. The CDR3 runs 12 residues. This CDR3 is CSVETGGYGYTF. DNA for the CDR3: TGCAGCGTTGAGACAGGGGGCTATGGCTACACCTTC.

V and J are TRBV3-1 (or the pseudogene TRBV3-2) and TRBJ2-6; 8 bases line up with TRBD1. This CDR3 comprises 16 residues. Germline V gene lookup returns CDR1 LGHDT and CDR2 YNNKEL (reference sequence). The ends lost 4 bases at V and 4 bases at J; junction bases unmatched: 6. DNA for the CDR3: TGTGCCAGCAGCCGCAGACAGGGGCCCGGGGCCAACGTCCTGACTTTC. Translated: CASSRRQGPGANVLTF.

The V gene is TRBV28, the J gene TRBJ2-7; D may be TRBD1 (7 bases). This CDR3 comprises 16 residues. Germline CDR1 MDHEN, CDR2 SYDVKM. Trimming cost V 6 bases and J 0 bases, with 18 bases left between them. As DNA, the CDR3 is TGTGCCAGCAGCGGTTCGACAGGGAGGAGCTCCTACGAGCAGTACGTC. It codes for CASSGSTGRSSYEQYV.

This clone was recorded a few times. This chain connects TRBV10-2 to TRBJ2-3; 10 bases fit TRBD2. Trimming at V came to 8 bases and at J to 1 base, leaving 6 bases not matched to a gene. Germline CDR1 reads WSHSY; CDR2 reads SAAADI. The CDR3 has 15 amino acids. CDR3 amino acids: CASQRLAGGTDTQYF. The CDR3 nucleotides are TGCGCCAGCCAAAGGCTAGCGGGGGGCACAGATACGCAGTATTTT.

The chain uses TRBV24-1 and TRBJ2-3; 8 bases align to TRBD1. This CDR3 spans 15 amino acids. The ends lost 2 bases at V and 9 bases at J; junction bases unmatched: 9. CDR1 and CDR2 (germline): KGHDR, SFDVKD. Here the CDR3 reads CATSDSNRDRRTQYF. The CDR3 nucleotides are TGTGCCACCAGTGATTCAAACCGGGACAGGAGAACGCAGTATTTT.

The chain uses TRBV6-1 and TRBJ1-5; a possible D gene is TRBD1 (5 bases). The CDR3 is 14 amino acids. V dropped 2 bases and J dropped 6 bases, with 11 bases sitting between them. Germline-derived CDR1 and CDR2 are MNHNS and SASEGT. The CDR3 protein is CASSETRAGQPQHF. As DNA, the CDR3 is TGTGCCAGCAGTGAAACCAGGGCCGGTCAGCCCCAGCATTTT.

This sequence joins TRBV19 and TRBJ2-6; maybe TRBD1 (5 bases). CDR1 and CDR2 from the germline V gene are LNHDA and SQIVND (reference sequence). The CDR3 runs 13 residues. Trimming stripped 9 bases from V and 2 bases from J, with 8 bases between. CDR3 amino acids: CASRVAGANVLTF. The CDR3 DNA reads as TGTGCCAGCAGGGTGGCTGGGGCCAACGTCCTGACTTTC.